This TCR beta chain was identified during a study of blood T cells in healthy people across ages. A second roughly 6 to 11 cycle PCR used barcoded and J-beta primers. TCRdb passed the 5' RACE reads through MiXCR, listing each CDR3 protein once. The data show 700,000 to 1,000,000 distinct CDR3 sequences, 40% to 50% seen once. CDR1 LNHNV and CDR2 YYDKDF come from the germline V gene (reference sequence). The CDR3 sequence is 16 residues long. Trimming removed 0 bases at V and 7 bases at J, with 15 bases between. This clonotype was seen more than once but under ten times. Its antigen is as yet unknown. Study conclusions and caveats: TCR beta diversity, measured per million T cells, fell in a roughly linear way with age. It was found that TCR beta diversity correlated strongly with the percentage of naive T cells. Naive CD4+ cells and diversity were both higher in long-lived donors than in aged donors.

The source of this sequence is a man aged 55-75 years in good health. The genes are TRBV15 and TRBJ1-4; D is perhaps TRBD1 (5 bases). The specimen sequenced was blood. For the CDR3, the DNA is TGTGCCACCAGCAGAGATTGGGGGGTCTCGGTTGAAAAACTGTTTTTT. Translating gives CATSRDWGVSVEKLFF.